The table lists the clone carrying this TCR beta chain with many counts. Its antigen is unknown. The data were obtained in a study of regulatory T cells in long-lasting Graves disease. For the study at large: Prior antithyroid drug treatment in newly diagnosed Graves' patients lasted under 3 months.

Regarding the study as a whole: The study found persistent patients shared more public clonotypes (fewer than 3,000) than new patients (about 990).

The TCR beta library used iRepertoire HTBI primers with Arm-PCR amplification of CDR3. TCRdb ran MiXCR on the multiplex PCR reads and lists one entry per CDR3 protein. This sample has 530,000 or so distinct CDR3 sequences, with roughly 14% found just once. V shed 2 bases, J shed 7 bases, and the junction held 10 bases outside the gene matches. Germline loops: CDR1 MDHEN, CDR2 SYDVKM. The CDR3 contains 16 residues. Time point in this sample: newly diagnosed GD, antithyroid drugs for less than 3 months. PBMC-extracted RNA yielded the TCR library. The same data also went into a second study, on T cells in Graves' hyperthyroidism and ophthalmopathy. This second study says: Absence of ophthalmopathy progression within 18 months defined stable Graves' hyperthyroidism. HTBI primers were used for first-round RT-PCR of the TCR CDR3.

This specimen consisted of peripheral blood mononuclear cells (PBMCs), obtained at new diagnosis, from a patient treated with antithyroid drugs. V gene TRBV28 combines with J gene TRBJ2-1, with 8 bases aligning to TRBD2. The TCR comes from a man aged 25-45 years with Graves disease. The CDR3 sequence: CASSLDGRALRNEQFF. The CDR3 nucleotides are TGTGCCAGCAGTTTAGACGGGAGGGCCCTCAGGAATGAGCAGTTCTTC.